Listed here is a single T cell receptor beta chain. The antigen is unknown. The assay was immunoSEQ multiplex PCR, and TCRdb's table has in-frame clones only and misses some. The data contain some 70,000 clones, about 89% of them singletons. Unstimulated Tregs (CD4+CD25+CD127-) and CD4+CD25- non-Tregs were sorted from PBMCs. This sample was taken from a study of Tregs in tolerant kidney transplant recipients. Study as a whole: Mixed chimerism was transient after nonmyeloablative marrow transplants from related graft donors.

The study, taken as a whole, reports: Some patients' samples used different primers over time, so nucleotide sequences weren't comparable. Tolerant patients' donor-specific Tregs expanded beyond overall Tregs, suggesting antigen-driven growth.

The CDR3 spans 15 residues. The trim removed 5 bases at V and 4 bases at J, leaving 9 bases unmatched. Germline CDR1 and CDR2: MRHNA and SNTAGT. The clonotype was recovered from a human donor who received a combined kidney and bone marrow transplant. The sequencing here drew on CD4+ T cells from blood, taken before the transplant. The V call is TRBV6-4, the J call TRBJ1-2, with TRBD1 matching 8 bases. The CDR3 loop reads CASSPGTGGIYGYTF. The CDR3 DNA follows: TGTGCCAGCAGTCCCGGGACAGGTGGTATCTATGGCTACACCTTC.